This T cell receptor beta chain was recovered during a study of PD-L1 blockade in urothelial cancer (dated by TCRdb to about 2017). Regarding the complete study: Every patient began therapy in 2014 and was given atezolizumab 1,200 mg intravenously every 3 weeks. Whole exome sequencing and RNA sequencing of pretreatment tumors were performed alongside TCR sequencing in the same patients. Nine or ten patients reached durable clinical benefit, while some 20 patients did not. Twenty-nine patients had pretreatment blood TCR-seq, about 25 had at least one posttreatment blood collection, and about 25 had tumor TCR-seq. Somatic, immune and clinical correlates of response to PD-L1 blockade with atezolizumab in urothelial cancer were the focus of an exploratory multi-omic analysis. Pretreatment tumor samples and matched peripheral blood, collected serially before and after atezolizumab treatment, underwent TCR sequencing. Durable clinical benefit was defined as a progression-free survival longer than 6 months, and TCR features were additionally tested against progression-free survival and overall survival. Blood samples yielded a median of around 150,000 T cells and roughly 83,000 unique TCRs, with median clonality 0.080. An ECOG performance status of 0 or 1 was recorded for the patients, and 0 to 3 prior chemotherapy regimens had been received by the patients. Blood samples were analyzed 3 weeks after the start of treatment (second dose) and 6 weeks after the start of treatment. About 85% of the roughly 30 patients were males with bladder-origin urothelial cancer, and about 65% of the roughly 30 reported a prior smoking history.

The CDR1 and CDR2 encoded by the germline V gene (reference sequence) are LNHDA and SQIVND. Trimming takes 4 bases off V and 4 bases off J; junction bases not matched to a gene: 7. The CDR3, cysteine through phenylalanine, is 15 amino acids long. Solely the CDR3 DNA is kept, with 45 bases framed from the first base. Each PCR received spiked-in synthetic TCR analog templates so that absolute template abundance could be estimated from read counts. Using the immunoSEQ assay, TCRbeta CDR3 regions were amplified from genomic DNA with bias-controlled V and J gene primers. Sequencing of rearranged TCRbeta segments was done at approximately 20X coverage. The study's processing was this. Clustering was used to correct sequencing errors, and CDR3s were annotated against IMGT to assign V, D and J genes. Out-of-frame and stop-codon sequences were excluded, and only productive TCRbeta rearrangements were used in downstream analyses. Clonality was computed as one minus Shannon entropy normalized by the log of the number of unique productive sequences. Clones differing between time points or between blood and tumor were identified using Fisher's exact test with Benjamini-Hochberg correction, with an adjusted p below 0.01 applied as the threshold. TCRdb's version of the immuneACCESS table is confined to in-frame rearrangements and falls short of the full clone set. An unresolved V gene accounts for under half of the shortfall where checked; the remainder is of unknown origin. The DNA gave D and trimming, while V, J and clone size come from that table. Here the sample has tens of thousands of clones; around 80% occur a single time. The top ten constitute approximately 9.5% of the sample.

Broad study findings and their caveats: A pretreatment peripheral blood TCR clonality below the median was linked to improved progression-free and overall survival. At 3 weeks after the start of treatment, tumor-associated TCR clones in peripheral blood had expanded more in patients with durable benefit (n of about 21, p = 0.022). Because of the small sample size (n ≈ 27) and the many exploratory analyses performed, the results are intended to be regarded as hypothesis-generating.

A cohort of about 27 patients with locally advanced or metastatic urothelial carcinoma, treated at Memorial Sloan Kettering on a trial protocol, was included. Peripheral blood mononuclear cells were collected pretreatment and during treatment, at between 1 and 8 total time points per patient. The Qiagen DNeasy Blood extraction kit was used to purify genomic DNA from total PBMCs and tumor samples. Collected pretreatment and during treatment, PBMCs were isolated and stored as previously described. A remark on this clone: Its recognized antigen is unknown. Base qualities are not recorded, but no much larger clone differs from it by a single base.

The sequence was collected from an older man with urothelial cancer. This sample comprised PBMCs, obtained around atezolizumab (anti-PD-L1) treatment. The chain is encoded by TRBV19 joined to TRBJ2-3; 8 middle bases align to TRBD1. The DNA sequence is TGTGCCAGTAGTAACTTACAGGGGGGCGCAGATACGCAGTATTTT. The resulting protein is CASSNLQGGADTQYF.